The clone carrying this TCR beta chain was seen repeatedly, ten times or more. The antigen is unknown. The CDR3 has 15 residues. V was clipped by 7 bases and J by 7 bases, with 23 bases between them. Germline CDR1 is SGDLS and CDR2 is YYNGEE. None of the patients had undergone any treatment ahead of thyroid surgery. TCRdb re-processed the PCR reads through MiXCR. This table holds some 84,000 clones, 8% to 9.5% found once. This record belongs to a study of metastatic and nonmetastatic thyroid tumors. Broader study findings: Versus benign nodules, malignant thyroid tumors reportedly had significantly higher TCR beta diversity, in blood and tumor.

This receptor was taken from a female donor with papillary thyroid cancer or a benign thyroid nodule (not recorded which). Some clones in this sample may be carry-over from other donors' samples. The sample comprised blood. The chain uses TRBV9 and TRBJ1-2; tentative D call: TRBD1 (6 bases). CDR3 in amino acids: CASEGGRSRPSGYTF. CDR3 coding DNA: TGTGCCAGCGAAGGGGGGCGCAGCAGGCCCTCTGGCTACACCTTC.